This T cell receptor beta chain was sequenced during a study of blood T cells in healthy people across ages. Overall study results and limits: With age, beta diversity per million T cells declined roughly linearly, significantly by approximately 41.

The V end was cut by 4 bases, the J end by 1 base, with 14 bases between. The CDR3 has 14 residues. Germline CDR1 DFQATT, CDR2 SNEGSKA (reference sequence). Remarks on this clonotype: The antigen is undetermined.

The use of a sample-barcoded 5' primer and a J-beta primer mix characterized a second PCR of 7 to 11 cycles. TCRdb ran MiXCR on the 5' RACE reads and lists one entry per CDR3 protein. The table records fewer than 900,000 distinct CDR3 sequences, about 42% of them present only once. The specimen sequenced was blood. This clonotype was obtained from a woman aged 60-70 years in good health. The chain links TRBV20-1 to TRBJ2-7; D perhaps matches TRBD1 (6 bases). The DNA for the CDR3 is TGCAGTGCTACAGACAGGAGTTTTTCCTACGAGCAGTACTTC. Protein product: CSATDRSFSYEQYF.